The entry that follows covers one T cell receptor (beta chain) sequence. Its antigen is undetermined. The CDR3 totals 12 residues. The V end was cut by 3 bases, the J end by 7 bases, with 8 bases between. The germline V gene has CDR1 SGDLS and CDR2 YYNGEE. The sample is drawn from a study of cytomegalovirus exposure and HLA in healthy donors. The study, taken as a whole, reports: When presence/absence was analysed, sequencing depth was taken to be roughly uniform across donors. Altogether, about 160 TCR beta chains were recorded as cytomegalovirus-associated. Generally TCR sequences proved uncommon, though certain public TCRs appeared in numerous donors.

The study ran its PCR with 60 Vbeta and 13 Jbeta primers. Only in-frame clones appear in the TCRdb table, and some are missing; sequencing was by immunoSEQ multiplex PCR. Among roughly 93,000 clones listed, around 78% were seen once. The receptor was derived from a man aged 25-40 years in good health and CMV-seronegative. Sequencing was performed on PBMCs. The rearrangement joins TRBV9 to TRBJ2-1; D gene unclear. The CDR3 DNA sequence: TGTGCCAGCAGCGACCCCAGTAATGAGCAGTTCTTC. Translated, it gives CASSDPSNEQFF.